This passage covers 20 T cell receptor beta chains from one sample sequenced in a study of OX40 agonist ivuxolimab in advanced cancers. Generated by immunoSEQ multiplex PCR, the TCRdb table keeps only in-frame clones and is missing some. The sample includes fewer than 110,000 clones, approximately 90% seen only once; the top ten take 0.95% to 1.5%. The sample in question was CD4+ or CD8+ T cells sorted from blood, obtained in a trial of the OX40 agonist ivuxolimab. Receptor source: an adult with an advanced solid tumor such as melanoma, head and neck, liver or kidney cancer.

This clone has a single count. The rearrangement joins TRBV7-9 to TRBJ2-2; TRBD2 aligns across 7 bases. This CDR3 has 17 amino acids. The germline V gene encodes CDR1 SEHNR and CDR2 FQNEAQ (reference sequence). With 1 base clipped from V and 1 base from J, the junction kept 6 bases outside the gene matches. The CDR3 sequence is CASSLVVASGNTGELFF. The CDR3 nucleotides are TGTGCCAGCAGCTTAGTTGTTGCTAGCGGGAACACCGGGGAGCTGTTTTTT.

The J gene is TRBJ2-1, the V gene TRBV7-3, with 9 nucleotides matching TRBD1. The CDR3 is 15 amino acids. Germline V gives CDR1 SGHTA, CDR2 FQGTGA. The ends lost 5 bases at V and 8 bases at J; junction bases unmatched: 10. CDR3 loop: CASSTRTGAKDEQFF. In DNA form, the CDR3 reads TGTGCCAGCAGCACCCGGACAGGGGCCAAGGATGAGCAGTTCTTC.

The J gene is TRBJ1-3, the V gene TRBV18; D unclear. The V gene's germline CDR1 is KGHSH and CDR2 LQKENI. The CDR3 has 13 residues. Trimming shortened V by 6 bases and J by 4 bases, and 10 bases separated the two germline ends. The CDR3 region has the DNA TGTGCCAGCTCCCTGGACGGGGGAAACACCATATATTTT. This encodes CASSLDGGNTIYF.

CDR3 in DNA: TGCGCCAGCAGCCCCGGGACAAGGCTGGACGAGCAGTACTTC. It translates to CASSPGTRLDEQYF. The chain carries TRBV4-3 and TRBJ2-7; a weak D match, TRBD1 (6 bases). The CDR3 totals 14 residues. Trimming removed 4 bases from V and 5 bases from J, with 15 bases in between. CDR1 LGHNA and CDR2 YSLEER come from the germline V gene.

The chain links TRBV7-6 to TRBJ1-4; possible D gene TRBD1, 6 bases. Germline V CDR1 and CDR2: SGHVS, FNYEAQ. The CDR3 extends over 15 amino acids. Trimming left V 6 bases short and J 5 bases short, with 16 bases between. CDR3 region: CASSGFGGGNEKLFF. CDR3 DNA sequence: TGTGCCAGCAGTGGTTTTGGAGGGGGAAATGAAAAACTGTTTTTT.

Here the CDR3 reads CASSQGGLNGYTF. For the CDR3, the DNA is TGTGCCAGCAGTCAGGGGGGCTTAAATGGCTACACCTTC. The J gene is TRBJ1-2, the V gene TRBV28; 7 bases are shared with TRBD1. There are 13 residues in the CDR3. Germline V gives CDR1 MDHEN, CDR2 SYDVKM. With V trimmed by 5 bases and J by 6 bases, 6 bases remained unmatched.

The chain has TRBV11-2 and TRBJ2-3; D remains ambiguous. Germline V CDR1 and CDR2: SGHAT, FQNNGV. This CDR3 contains 10 residues. V lost 8 bases and J 5 bases, leaving 5 bases between the germline ends. The CDR3 DNA reads as TGTGCCAGCTACCGAGATACGCAGTATTTT. It encodes CASYRDTQYF.

This rearrangement joins TRBV11-3 to TRBJ2-1; D is unclear. Deletions cut 2 bases from V and 6 bases from J, with 2 bases between. The CDR3 covers 11 residues. CDR1 and CDR2 (germline): SGHNT, YENEEA. CDR3 in amino acids: CASSLSNEQFF. In DNA, the CDR3 is TGTGCCAGCAGCTTAAGCAATGAGCAGTTCTTC.

The gene calls are TRBV14 and TRBJ2-7; no clear D. The germline CDR1 and CDR2 sequences are SGHDN and FVKESK. The CDR3 runs to 12 residues. V lost 4 bases to trimming and J lost 3 bases, with 7 bases between them. The CDR3, as DNA: TGTGCCAGCAGCCGGGGATACTACGAGCAGTACTTC. This sequence encodes CASSRGYYEQYF.

The chain links TRBV28 to TRBJ2-4; D tentatively fits TRBD1 or TRBD2 (5 bases each). The CDR3 contains 19 residues. Germline CDR1 and CDR2: MDHEN and SYDVKM. V lost 3 bases to trimming and J lost 2 bases, with 23 bases between them. The CDR3 DNA follows: TGTGCCAGCAGTTTCCCGTATCAGATTACGGGACCCACCAAAAACATTCAGTACTTC. Translated, it gives CASSFPYQITGPTKNIQYF.

The chain has TRBV6-5 and TRBJ2-2; no firm D call. This CDR3 comprises 16 residues. V lost 0 bases, J lost 0 bases, and 8 bases lay in between. Germline CDR1 is MNHEY and CDR2 is SVGAGI. In DNA form, the CDR3 reads TGTGCCAGCAGTTACTCGAGAGCAGCGAACACCGGGGAGCTGTTTTTT. Its translation: CASSYSRAANTGELFF.

The chain employs TRBV5-4 and TRBJ1-2; possible D gene TRBD1, 5 bases. With 0 bases removed from V and 4 bases from J, the gap between germline ends came to 13 bases. The CDR3 sequence is 15 residues long. The germline V gene has CDR1 SGHNT and CDR2 YYREEE (reference sequence). CDR3 sequence: CASSLGGSTAYGYTF. The CDR3 DNA follows: TGTGCCAGCAGCTTGGGGGGGTCTACCGCCTATGGCTACACCTTC.

The table lists this clone with a count of one. This sequence joins TRBV2 and TRBJ1-2, with 11 positions matching TRBD1. V dropped 7 bases and J dropped 1; count of bases not matched to a gene: 5. This CDR3 region has 15 residues. Looked up from germline, CDR1 is SNHLY and CDR2 is FYNNEI. The CDR3, as DNA: TGTGCCAGCACTCCCGGGACAGGGGGTAACTATGGCTACACCTTC. It is translated as CASTPGTGGNYGYTF.

The rearrangement links TRBV6-1 to TRBJ2-1, with 8 nucleotides matching TRBD2. The CDR3 has 12 amino acids. CDR1 is MNHNS and CDR2 is SASEGT in the germline V gene. J lost 2 bases, V lost 9 bases, and 0 bases had no gene match. CDR3 region: CASSGAYNEQFF. The CDR3 DNA follows: TGTGCCAGTAGCGGGGCCTACAATGAGCAGTTCTTC.

The V gene is TRBV10-1, the J gene TRBJ1-1; no definite D call. The ends were cut back, 3 bases at V and 5 bases at J, with 7 bases in the middle. This CDR3 region has 12 residues. CDR1 is WNHNN and CDR2 is SYGVQD in the germline V gene (reference sequence). The CDR3 here is CASSDQATEAFF. The CDR3 DNA reads TGCGCCAGCAGTGATCAGGCGACTGAAGCTTTCTTT.

This chain uses TRBV27 with TRBJ1-5; D might be TRBD1 (5 bases). Germline V gives CDR1 MNHEY, CDR2 SMNVEV (reference sequence). Between the trimmed V and J ends, which lost 2 bases and 3 bases, there was a span of 8 bases. This CDR3 region has 14 residues. For the CDR3, the DNA is TGTGCCAGCAGTTTAAACAGGTTCAATCAGCCCCAGCATTTT. It codes for CASSLNRFNQPQHF.

In its sample, this clone was seen a few times. This chain uses TRBV6-1 with TRBJ2-1; D is possibly TRBD1 or TRBD2 (5 bases each). Trimming removed 7 bases at V and 6 bases at J, with 16 bases between. This CDR3 spans 14 amino acids. In germline, CDR1 is MNHNS, CDR2 SASEGT. CDR3 sequence (DNA): TGTGCCAGCAACCGGGACCCGTCGGGCAATGAGCAGTTCTTC. It translates to CASNRDPSGNEQFF.

The V and J genes are TRBV7-3 and TRBJ2-1; 10 bases align to TRBD1. J lost 8 bases, V lost 5 bases, and 9 bases had no gene match. The CDR3 runs to 15 residues. Germline CDR1 SGHTA, CDR2 FQGTGA. CDR3 residues: CASSPGTGDWYEQFF. The CDR3 DNA follows: TGTGCCAGCAGCCCAGGGACAGGGGATTGGTATGAGCAGTTCTTC.

This sequence joins TRBV9 and TRBJ1-4; 10 bases agree with TRBD1. The junction had 16 bases not matched to a gene; V was cut back by 7 bases and J by 7 bases. The CDR3 runs to 17 residues. Germline CDR1 and CDR2: SGDLS and YYNGEE. CDR3 bases: TGTGCCAGCTTTGTAGGACAGGGGGTATCAACTGGTGAAAAACTGTTTTTT. Amino acid sequence: CASFVGQGVSTGEKLFF. Complete variable domain (other parts from reference TRBV9 and TRBJ1-4): DSGVTQTPKHLITATGQRVTLRCSPRSGDLSVYWYQQSLDQGLQFLIQYYNGEERAKGNILERFSAQQFPDLHSELNLSSLELGDSALYFCASFVGQGVSTGEKLFFGSGTQLSVL.

The chain uses TRBV29-1 and TRBJ2-1; 8 bases line up with TRBD1. Germline-derived CDR1 and CDR2 are SQVTM and ANQGSEA. Trimming removed 3 bases from V and 4 bases from J; junction bases left unmatched: 11. The CDR3 is 16 amino acids. The CDR3 spells CSVENQGAIAYNEQFF. The CDR3 nucleotides read TGCAGCGTTGAGAACCAGGGGGCGATCGCTTACAATGAGCAGTTCTTC.